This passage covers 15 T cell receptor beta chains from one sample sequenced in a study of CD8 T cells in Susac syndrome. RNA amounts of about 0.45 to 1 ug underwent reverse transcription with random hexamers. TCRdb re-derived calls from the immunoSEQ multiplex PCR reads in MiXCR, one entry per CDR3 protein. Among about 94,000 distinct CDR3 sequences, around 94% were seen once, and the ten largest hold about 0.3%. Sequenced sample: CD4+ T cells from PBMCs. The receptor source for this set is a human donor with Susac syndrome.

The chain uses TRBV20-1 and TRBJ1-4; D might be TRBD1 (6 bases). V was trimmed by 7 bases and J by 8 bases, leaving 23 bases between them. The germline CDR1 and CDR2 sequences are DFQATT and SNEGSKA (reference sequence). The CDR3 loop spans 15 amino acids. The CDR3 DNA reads TGCAGTGGGCTCCCCATCGGGGGGGCAGGGGAAAAACTGTTTTTT. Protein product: CSGLPIGGAGEKLFF.

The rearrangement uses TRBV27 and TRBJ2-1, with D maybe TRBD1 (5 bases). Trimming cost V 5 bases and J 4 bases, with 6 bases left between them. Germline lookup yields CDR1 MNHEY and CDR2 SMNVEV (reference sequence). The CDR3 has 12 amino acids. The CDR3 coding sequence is TGTGCCAGCAGTCGACAGTACAATGAGCAGTTCTTC. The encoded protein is CASSRQYNEQFF.

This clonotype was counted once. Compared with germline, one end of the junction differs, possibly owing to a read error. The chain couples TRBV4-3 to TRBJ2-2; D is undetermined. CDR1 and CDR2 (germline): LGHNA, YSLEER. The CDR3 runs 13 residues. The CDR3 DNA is TGCGCCAGCAGCCAAGGGAACCCCGGGGAGCTGTTTTTT. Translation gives CASSQGNPGELFF.

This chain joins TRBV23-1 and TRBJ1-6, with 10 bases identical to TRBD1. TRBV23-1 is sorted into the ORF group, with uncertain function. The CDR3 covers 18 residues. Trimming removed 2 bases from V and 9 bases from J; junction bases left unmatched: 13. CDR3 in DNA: TGCGCCAGCAGTCAAACCCTGGGACAGGGGACCCTTTGTTCACCCCTCCACTTT. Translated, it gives CASSQTLGQGTLCSPLHF.

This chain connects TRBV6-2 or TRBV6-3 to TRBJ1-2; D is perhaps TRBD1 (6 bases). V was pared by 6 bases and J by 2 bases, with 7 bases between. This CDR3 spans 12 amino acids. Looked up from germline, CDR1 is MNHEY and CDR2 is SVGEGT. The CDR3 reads CASRGQNYGYTF. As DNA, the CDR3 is TGTGCCAGCAGAGGACAGAACTATGGCTACACCTTC.

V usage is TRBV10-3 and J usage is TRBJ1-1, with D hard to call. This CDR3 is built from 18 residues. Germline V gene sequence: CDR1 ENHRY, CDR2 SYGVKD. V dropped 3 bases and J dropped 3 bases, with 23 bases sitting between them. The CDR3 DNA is TGTGCCATCAGTGACGTGGGCAGTCGAAGGAGGGCGGACACTGAAGCTTTCTTT. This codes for CAISDVGSRRRADTEAFF.

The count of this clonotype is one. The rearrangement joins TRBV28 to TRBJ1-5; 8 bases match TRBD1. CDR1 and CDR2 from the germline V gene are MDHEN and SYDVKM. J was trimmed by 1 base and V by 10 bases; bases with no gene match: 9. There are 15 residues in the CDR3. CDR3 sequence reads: CATTNRGVSNQPQHF. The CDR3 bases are TGTGCCACTACCAACAGGGGGGTGAGCAATCAGCCCCAGCATTTT.

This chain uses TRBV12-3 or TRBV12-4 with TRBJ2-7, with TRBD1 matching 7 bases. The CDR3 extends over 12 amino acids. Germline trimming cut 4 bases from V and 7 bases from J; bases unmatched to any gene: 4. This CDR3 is CASSSPGGEQYF. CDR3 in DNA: TGTGCCAGCAGTTCCCCAGGGGGAGAGCAGTACTTC.

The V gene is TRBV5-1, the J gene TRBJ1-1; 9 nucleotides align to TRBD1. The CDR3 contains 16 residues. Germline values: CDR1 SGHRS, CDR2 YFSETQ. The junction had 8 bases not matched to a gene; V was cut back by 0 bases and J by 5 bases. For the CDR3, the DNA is TGCGCCAGCAGCTTGGGCGAACAGGGGGCGAGGACTGAAGCTTTCTTT. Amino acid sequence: CASSLGEQGARTEAFF.

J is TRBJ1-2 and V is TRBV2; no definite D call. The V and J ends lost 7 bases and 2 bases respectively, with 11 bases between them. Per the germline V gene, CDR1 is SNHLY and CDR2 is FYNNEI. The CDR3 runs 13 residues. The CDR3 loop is CASMGRVNYGYTF. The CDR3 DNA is TGTGCCAGCATGGGGAGGGTCAACTATGGCTACACCTTC. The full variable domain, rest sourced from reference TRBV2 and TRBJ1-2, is EPEVTQTPSHQVTQMGQEVILRCVPISNHLYFYWYRQILGQKVEFLVSFYNNEISEKSEIFDDQFSVERPDGSNFTLKIRSTKLEDSAMYFCASMGRVNYGYTFGSGTRLTVV.

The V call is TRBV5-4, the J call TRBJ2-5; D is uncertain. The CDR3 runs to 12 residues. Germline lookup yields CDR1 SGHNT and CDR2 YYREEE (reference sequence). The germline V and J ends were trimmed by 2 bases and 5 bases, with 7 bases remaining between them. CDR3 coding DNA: TGTGCCAGCAGCTTAGGTGTCGAGACCCAGTACTTC. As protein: CASSLGVETQYF.

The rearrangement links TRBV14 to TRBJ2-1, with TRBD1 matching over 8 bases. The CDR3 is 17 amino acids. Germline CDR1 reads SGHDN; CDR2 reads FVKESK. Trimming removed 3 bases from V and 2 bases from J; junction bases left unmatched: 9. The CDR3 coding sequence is TGTGCCAGCAGCCATAACCGCGGACAGGGTACCTACAATGAGCAGTTCTTC. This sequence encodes CASSHNRGQGTYNEQFF. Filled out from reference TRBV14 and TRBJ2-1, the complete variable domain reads EAGVTQFPSHSVIEKGQTVTLRCDPISGHDNLYWYRRVMGKEIKFLLHFVKESKQDESGMPNNRFLAERTGGTYSTLKVQPAELEDSGVYFCASSHNRGQGTYNEQFFGPGTRLTVL.

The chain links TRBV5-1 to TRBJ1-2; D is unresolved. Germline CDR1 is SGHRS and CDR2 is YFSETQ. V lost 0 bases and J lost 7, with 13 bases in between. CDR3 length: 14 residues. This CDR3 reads CASSLEPWERGYTF. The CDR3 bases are TGCGCCAGCAGCTTGGAACCCTGGGAGCGTGGCTACACCTTC.

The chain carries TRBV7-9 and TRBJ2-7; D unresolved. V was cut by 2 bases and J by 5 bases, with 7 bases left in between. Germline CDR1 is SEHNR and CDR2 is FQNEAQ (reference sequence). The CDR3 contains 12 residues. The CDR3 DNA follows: TGTGCCAGCAGCTTACCGGGCGACGAGCAGTACTTC. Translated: CASSLPGDEQYF. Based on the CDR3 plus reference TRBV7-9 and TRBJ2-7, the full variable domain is DTGVSQNPRHKITKRGQNVTFRCDPISEHNRLYWYRQTLGQGPEFLTYFQNEAQLEKSRLLSDRFSAERPKGSFSTLEIQRTEQGDSAMYLCASSLPGDEQYFGPGTRLTVT.

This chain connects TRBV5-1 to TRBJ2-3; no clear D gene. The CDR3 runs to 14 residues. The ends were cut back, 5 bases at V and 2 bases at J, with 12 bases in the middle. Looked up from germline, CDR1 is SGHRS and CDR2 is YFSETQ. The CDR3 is CASRALGSTDTQYF. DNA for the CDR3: TGCGCCAGCAGGGCCCTCGGATCCACAGATACGCAGTATTTT.